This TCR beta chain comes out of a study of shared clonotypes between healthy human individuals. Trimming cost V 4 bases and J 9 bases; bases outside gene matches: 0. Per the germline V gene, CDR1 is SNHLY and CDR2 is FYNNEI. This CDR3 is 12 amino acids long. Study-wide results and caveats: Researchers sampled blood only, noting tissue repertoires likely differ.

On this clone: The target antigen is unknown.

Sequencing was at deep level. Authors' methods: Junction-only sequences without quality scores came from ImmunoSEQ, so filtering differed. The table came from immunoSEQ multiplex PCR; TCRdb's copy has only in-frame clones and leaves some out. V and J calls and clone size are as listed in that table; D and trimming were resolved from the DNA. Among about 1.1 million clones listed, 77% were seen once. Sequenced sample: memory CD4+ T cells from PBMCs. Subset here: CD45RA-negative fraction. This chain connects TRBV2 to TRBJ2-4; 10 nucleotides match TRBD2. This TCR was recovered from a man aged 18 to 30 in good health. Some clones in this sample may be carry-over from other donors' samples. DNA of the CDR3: TGTGCCAGCAGTGCTAGCGGGGGCATTCAGTACTTC. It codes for CASSASGGIQYF.